This TCR beta chain was obtained from a study of regulatory T cells in long-lasting Graves disease. Arm-PCR of CDR3 regions and iRepertoire HTBI primers were used to build TCR beta libraries. MiXCR, run by TCRdb on the multiplex PCR reads, gives a single entry per CDR3 protein. The sample includes roughly 440,000 distinct CDR3 sequences, 15% to 20% of them seen just once. There are 18 residues in the CDR3. The germline CDR1 and CDR2 sequences are SGHRS and YFSETQ. Unmatched junction bases numbered 17, after V lost 4 bases and J lost 4 bases. This clonotype has just a few counts. Noted time point: newly diagnosed GD, antithyroid drugs for less than 3 months. Isolated PBMC RNA provided the starting material for the TCR library. The patient group derived from an endocrinology department in Xi'an, China. Peripheral blood, about 9 milliliters of it, was drawn into EDTA tubes. These data are also associated with another study on T cells in Graves' hyperthyroidism and ophthalmopathy. That source reports: With the HTBI primer set, the TCR CDR3 went through a first round of RT-PCR. From stable hyperthyroidism, ophthalmopathy was separated by a 13 V-J model.

The sequences come from peripheral blood mononuclear cells (PBMCs), collected at new diagnosis, from a patient treated with antithyroid drugs. The V and J genes are TRBV5-1 and TRBJ2-7, with 10 positions matching TRBD1. This TCR derives from a woman aged 18-29 years with Graves disease. The CDR3 DNA follows: TGCGCCAGCAGCGTGGGGGACAGGGGCCTATTTACTATTTACGAGCAGTACTTC. Translated, it gives CASSVGDRGLFTIYEQYF.